The 17 T cell receptor beta chains listed next were all sequenced from one sample in a study of cytomegalovirus exposure and HLA in healthy donors. PCR involved 60 Vbeta and 13 Jbeta primers. This table comes from immunoSEQ multiplex PCR, and its TCRdb copy is limited to in-frame clones, with some not included. Of 200,000 to 250,000 clones in the sample, about 80% are singletons; the top ten hold around 5.4%. Sequenced sample: PBMCs. The receptor set was obtained from a woman between 40 and 55 years old in good health and CMV-seropositive.

This clone has a handful of counts. The V and J genes are TRBV30 and TRBJ2-7, with no clear D. CDR1 is GTSNPN and CDR2 is SVGIG in the germline V gene (reference sequence). This CDR3 comprises 11 residues. Trimming removed 3 bases from V and 3 bases from J, with 6 bases in between. CDR3 protein: CAWSQNYEQYF. CDR3 nucleotide sequence: TGTGCCTGGAGCCAGAACTACGAGCAGTACTTC.

The chain carries TRBV4-3 and TRBJ1-2, with no clear D. Germline assignment: CDR1 LGHNA and CDR2 YSLEER. Trimming removed 0 bases from V and 4 bases from J, with 9 bases in between. The CDR3 runs to 14 residues. This CDR3 reads CASSQDEQSYGYTF. Written as DNA, the CDR3 is TGCGCCAGCAGCCAAGATGAACAGTCCTATGGCTACACCTTC.

The chain carries TRBV9 and TRBJ1-1, with D possibly matching TRBD1 (5 bases). Trimming pared 0 bases from V and 0 bases from J, leaving 9 bases between. The CDR3 spans 15 residues. Per the germline V gene, CDR1 is SGDLS and CDR2 is YYNGEE. DNA of the CDR3: TGTGCCAGCAGCGTAGTGACAGACATGAACACTGAAGCTTTCTTT. It yields the protein CASSVVTDMNTEAFF.

Comment on this clone: Germline is not matched at one junction end, which may reflect a read error. V is TRBV7-9 and J is TRBJ2-3; 9 bases fit TRBD2. Germline V lookup: CDR1 SEHNR, CDR2 FQNEAQ (reference sequence). The length of the CDR3 is 14 residues. CDR3 DNA sequence: TGTTCCAGCAGCTTAATAGCGGGAGCTGATACGCAGTATTTT. This encodes CSSSLIAGADTQYF. Looking up the rest from reference TRBV7-9 and TRBJ2-3 gives the full variable domain: DTGVSQNPRHKITKRGQNVTFRCDPISEHNRLYWYRQTLGQGPEFLTYFQNEAQLEKSRLLSDRFSAERPKGSFSTLEIQRTEQGDSAMYLCSSSLIAGADTQYFGPGTRLTVL.

V and J are TRBV7-2 and TRBJ2-1, with D possibly being TRBD1 (6 bases). This CDR3 has 16 residues. V lost 6 bases, J lost 5 bases, and 20 bases lay in between. Germline lookup yields CDR1 SGHTA and CDR2 FQGNSA. CDR3 region: CASSLGHIFNNNEQFF. Here the CDR3 DNA reads TGTGCCAGCAGTCTGGGACATATCTTTAACAACAATGAGCAGTTCTTC.

This clone was seen only a few times. V gene TRBV5-4 combines with J gene TRBJ2-7, with D maybe TRBD2 (6 bases). There are 14 residues in the CDR3. Trimming shortened V by 2 bases and J by 7 bases, and 16 bases separated the two germline ends. In germline, CDR1 is SGHNT, CDR2 YYREEE (reference sequence). The CDR3 spells CASSLPGIAGEQYF. The CDR3 bases are TGTGCCAGCAGCTTACCAGGCATCGCGGGGGAGCAGTACTTC.

The chain is built from TRBV28 and TRBJ1-1, with a possible D match to TRBD1 (5 bases). CDR1 is MDHEN, CDR2 SYDVKM, per germline. V lost 2 bases and J lost 10, with 14 bases in between. CDR3 length: 13 residues. The CDR3 spells CASSLQGVVGAFF. CDR3 sequence (DNA): TGTGCCAGCAGTTTACAGGGTGTGGTAGGAGCTTTCTTT.

The chain joins TRBV5-1 to TRBJ1-1, with 7 bases identical to TRBD1. The CDR3 spans 15 residues. V lost 0 bases to trimming and J lost 6 bases; unmatched junction nucleotides: 8. Germline V CDR1 and CDR2: SGHRS, YFSETQ. CDR3 residues: CASSLVGQVAPEAFF. The CDR3 bases are TGCGCCAGCAGCTTGGTTGGACAGGTTGCACCTGAAGCTTTCTTT.

In its sample, this clone was seen a few times. The CDR3 sequence is CASSFEAGGSYEQYF. The CDR3 DNA is TGTGCCAGCAGCTTTGAAGCGGGAGGGTCCTACGAGCAGTACTTC. The chain has TRBV11-3 and TRBJ2-7, with 10 nucleotides matching TRBD2. Germline CDR1 is SGHNT and CDR2 is YENEEA. V was pared by 3 bases and J by 1 base, with 3 bases of the junction left unmatched. This CDR3 comprises 15 residues.

The chain links TRBV9 to TRBJ1-1, with D possibly being TRBD1 (6 bases). CDR1 SGDLS and CDR2 YYNGEE come from the germline V gene. This CDR3 is 16 amino acids long. V lost 0 bases and J lost 0, with 12 bases in between. The CDR3 loop is CASSVAAGAMNTEAFF. The CDR3 DNA follows: TGTGCCAGCAGCGTAGCAGCGGGGGCCATGAACACTGAAGCTTTCTTT.

This clone was detected only a few times. This rearrangement joins TRBV7-9 to TRBJ2-7, with 8 positions matching TRBD2. The CDR3 contains 14 residues. V lost 1 base to trimming and J lost 3 bases; unmatched junction nucleotides: 2. CDR1 is SEHNR, CDR2 FQNEAQ, per germline (reference sequence). CDR3 amino acids: CASSLGTSSYEQYF. The CDR3 region has the DNA TGTGCCAGCAGCTTAGGGACTAGCAGCTACGAGCAGTACTTC.

With respect to this clone: Relative to the germline gene, one junction end is altered; a read error may explain this. The CDR3 loop reads CASSLATGVHNEQFF. For the CDR3, the DNA is TGTGCTAGCAGCTTAGCGACAGGGGTCCACAATGAGCAGTTCTTC. The V call is TRBV7-7, the J call TRBJ2-1; TRBD1 agrees at 8 bases. The length of the CDR3 is 15 residues. CDR1 and CDR2 from the germline V gene are SSHAT and FNYEAQ (reference sequence).

This clone was counted once. This chain connects TRBV5-6 to TRBJ2-5, with D perhaps matching TRBD1 (5 bases). The assigned J gene may be wrong: the sequence end matches TRBJ2-7 better. The length of the CDR3 is 14 residues. In germline, CDR1 is SGHDT, CDR2 YYEEEE. This CDR3 reads CASSLGVGAYEQYF. The CDR3 coding sequence is TGTGCCAGCAGCTTGGGGGTAGGGGCCTACGAGCAGTACTTC.

This clone showed up just a few times. The chain uses TRBV5-4 and TRBJ2-6, with D tentatively TRBD2 (5 bases). Trimming took 4 bases from V and 4 from J, leaving 15 bases between them. Germline assignment: CDR1 SGHNT and CDR2 YYREEE (reference sequence). The CDR3 contains 16 residues. CDR3 loop: CASSPSLVYGANVLTF. The DNA for the CDR3 is TGTGCCAGCAGCCCTAGCCTGGTTTACGGGGCCAACGTCCTGACTTTC.

The chain couples TRBV19 to TRBJ1-1; 8 nucleotides match TRBD1. CDR1 is LNHDA and CDR2 is SQIVND in the germline V gene (reference sequence). After removal of 1 base from V and 0 bases from J, the junction contained 1 base not matched to a gene. The CDR3 sequence is 15 residues long. The CDR3 DNA reads TGTGCCAGTAGTATAGGGACAGGGATGAACACTGAAGCTTTCTTT. This sequence encodes CASSIGTGMNTEAFF.

V gene TRBV30 combines with J gene TRBJ2-7, with D perhaps TRBD2 (5 bases). The CDR3 spans 14 residues. Trimming cost V 0 bases and J 2 bases, with 11 bases left between them. Germline lookup yields CDR1 GTSNPN and CDR2 SVGIG (reference sequence). CDR3 region: CAWSVTGVPYEQYF. CDR3 DNA sequence: TGTGCCTGGAGTGTCACCGGGGTTCCCTACGAGCAGTACTTC.

This rearrangement joins TRBV11-2 to TRBJ2-7; no definite D call. The V gene's germline CDR1 is SGHAT and CDR2 FQNNGV. V shed 2 bases and J shed 1 base, with 12 bases lying between them. The CDR3 has 15 residues. CDR3 in DNA: TGTGCCAGCAGCTTAATGCAGTCATTATCCTACGAGCAGTACTTC. Translation gives CASSLMQSLSYEQYF.